A selection of T cell receptor beta chains follows, all from one sample in a study of CXCR3-negative and CXCR3-positive naive CD8 T cells. TCRdb reprocessed the 5' RACE reads and keeps a single row for each CDR3 protein, giving no DNA. This sample contains some 50,000 distinct CDR3 sequences. Sequencing was done on a sample of naive CXCR3- CD8+ T cells from blood. Receptors originate from a human donor in good health. Some clones in this sample may be carry-over from other donors' samples. Both conserved end residues are part of each CDR3.

>TRBJ1-3|TRBV12-3/TRBV12-4
CASTKGNTIYF
>TRBJ2-7|TRBV29-1
CSVESDREGSYEQYF
>TRBJ2-2|TRBV7-6
CASSGRPMNTGELFF
>TRBJ2-7|TRBV14
CASSQDRWPSGGYRTYEQYF
>TRBJ2-2|TRBV12-5
CASGLAGLADGELFF
>TRBJ2-1|TRBV12-3/TRBV12-4
CASSSSTLEDYNEQFF
>TRBJ2-2|TRBV5-6
CASSVSGKGELFF
>TRBJ2-2|TRBV29-1
CSVEAQAGSNGGELFF
>TRBJ1-4|TRBV28
CASKNSGWATNEKLFF
>TRBJ1-1|TRBV20-1
CSAIAGRTSTEAFF
>TRBJ1-1|TRBV28
CASLPGMNTEAFF
>TRBJ2-7|TRBV29-1
CSVEDPETGYYEQYF
>TRBJ2-2|TRBV29-1
CSVEARDGANTGELFF
>TRBJ2-7|TRBV5-1
CASSSGTSGPYEQYF
>TRBJ2-5|TRBV28
CASSLLVKETQYF
>TRBJ2-3|TRBV3-1
CASSQAGTDTQYF
>TRBJ2-1|TRBV5-1
CASSSGTGIHNEQFF
>TRBJ1-4|TRBV6-5
CASSQTGAQNEKLFF
>TRBJ2-3|TRBV28
CASRDFASTDTQYF
>TRBJ2-5|TRBV29-1
CSVSGLAGSVPQETQYF
>TRBJ2-5|TRBV28
CASSYSDRGETQYF
>TRBJ2-3|TRBV28
CASSLLKREGRWWTDTQYF
>TRBJ2-5|TRBV19
CASSIMGTQQETQYF
>TRBJ1-2|TRBV7-9
CASTKQNDYGYTF
>TRBJ1-1|TRBV12-2
CASRLPGREAFF
>TRBJ1-1|TRBV29-1
CSVVGDRGTEAFF
>TRBJ2-3|TRBV7-9
CASSSALVTDTQYF
>TRBJ2-5|TRBV7-9
CASSLPASQETQYF
>TRBJ1-2|TRBV28
CASSSRTGAYGYTF
>TRBJ2-1|TRBV24-1
CATIAVSTNNEQFF
>TRBJ1-1|TRBV15
CATRITPTGTGNTEAFF
>TRBJ2-7|TRBV15
CATSGTFSYEQYF
>TRBJ2-1|TRBV28
CASSAVVGNEQFF
>TRBJ2-7|TRBV5-1
CASSPRGATYEQYF
>TRBJ1-2|TRBV4-1
CASSQGGVGYTF